One sample yielded the 28 T cell receptor beta chains listed below, sequenced in a study of T cell responses to AZD1222 COVID-19 vaccine. TCRdb keeps only in-frame clones here, not all; method: immunoSEQ multiplex PCR. The repertoire holds some 110,000 clones, 70% to 90% seen once, with roughly 15% in the top ten. Specimen: peripheral blood, collected 28 days after the second AZD1222 dose. The receptors derive from an adult who received the AZD1222 COVID-19 vaccine.

The chain combines TRBV7-2 with TRBJ2-7; no clear D. The length of the CDR3 is 12 residues. Germline V lookup: CDR1 SGHTA, CDR2 FQGNSA. The ends were cut back, 3 bases at V and 6 bases at J, with 9 bases in the middle. CDR3 DNA: TGTGCCAGCAGCTTCCTCCCCCCCGAGCAGTACTTC. It specifies CASSFLPPEQYF.

V gene TRBV7-7 combines with J gene TRBJ2-3; D not resolved. The CDR3 is 13 residues long. The germline CDR1 and CDR2 sequences are SSHAT and FNYEAQ (reference sequence). V dropped 2 bases and J dropped 11 bases, with 14 bases sitting between them. CDR3 residues: CASSLFDGEEQYF. Here the CDR3 DNA reads TGTGCCAGCAGCTTATTCGACGGAGAGGAGCAGTATTTT.

This rearrangement joins TRBV19 to TRBJ2-1, with 7 bases aligning to TRBD2. Looked up from germline, CDR1 is LNHDA and CDR2 is SQIVND (reference sequence). CDR3 length: 12 residues. After removal of 1 base from V and 9 bases from J, the junction contained 0 bases not matched to a gene. Written as DNA, the CDR3 is TGTGCCAGTAGTATAGGGGGGGGTGAGCAGTTCTTC. Encoded protein: CASSIGGGEQFF.

The rearrangement joins TRBV19 to TRBJ1-5; no firm D call. The germline V gene has CDR1 LNHDA and CDR2 SQIVND (reference sequence). The CDR3 totals 15 residues. Trimming left V 5 bases short and J 2 bases short, with 13 bases between. CDR3: CASSQTGEGNQPQHF. CDR3 bases: TGTGCCAGTAGTCAGACTGGAGAGGGCAATCAGCCCCAGCATTTT.

V and J are TRBV19 and TRBJ1-1; D unclear. The CDR3 is 15 amino acids. Trimming left V 4 bases short and J 1 base short, with 13 bases between. Germline values: CDR1 LNHDA, CDR2 SQIVND (reference sequence). Here the CDR3 reads CASSTPGSKNTEAFF. The DNA for the CDR3 is TGTGCCAGTAGTACTCCGGGCAGTAAGAACACTGAAGCTTTCTTT.

The CDR3 region has the DNA TGTGCCAGCAGTCGGGACAGGGTGAATGAGCAGTTCTTC. Protein sequence: CASSRDRVNEQFF. This sequence joins TRBV6-2 or TRBV6-3 and TRBJ2-1; 9 bases match TRBD1. This CDR3 is built from 13 residues. Trimming took 5 bases from V and 7 from J; bases not matched to a gene: 3. Germline loops: CDR1 MNHEY, CDR2 SVGEGT.

The chain employs TRBV5-1 and TRBJ1-1; D is unclear. Germline CDR1 and CDR2: SGHRS and YFSETQ. The CDR3 length is 16 residues. Trimming took 0 bases from V and 4 from J, leaving 16 bases between them. The CDR3 region is CASSLGIVGWSTEAFF. Written as DNA, the CDR3 is TGCGCCAGCAGCTTGGGTATAGTGGGTTGGAGCACTGAAGCTTTCTTT.

This chain uses TRBV19 with TRBJ2-5; D may be TRBD2 (6 bases). The CDR3 loop spans 15 amino acids. Germline V gene data show CDR1 as LNHDA and CDR2 as SQIVND (reference sequence). With 7 bases removed from V and 4 bases from J, the gap between germline ends came to 19 bases. The CDR3 spells CASTSSSRRGETQYF. The DNA for the CDR3 is TGTGCCAGTACCAGTTCATCCAGGAGGGGAGAGACCCAGTACTTC. The variable domain in full, completed from reference TRBV19 and TRBJ2-5, reads DGGITQSPKYLFRKEGQNVTLSCEQNLNHDAMYWYRQDPGQGLRLIYYSQIVNDFQKGDIAEGYSVSREKKESFPLTVTSAQKNPTAFYLCASTSSSRRGETQYFGPGTRLLVL.

A single count supports this clone. The V gene is TRBV6-2 or TRBV6-3, the J gene TRBJ2-3; 10 bases are a match to TRBD2. Trimming at V came to 1 base and at J to 6 bases, leaving 13 bases not matched to a gene. The CDR3 runs 18 residues. Germline lookup yields CDR1 MNHEY and CDR2 SVGEGT. The CDR3 DNA reads as TGTGCCAGCAGTTACTATTTCGGGAAACTAGCGGGGCCTGATACGCAGTATTTT. Its translation is CASSYYFGKLAGPDTQYF.

The rearrangement links TRBV9 to TRBJ1-6; no firm D call. Trimming removed 4 bases at V and 8 bases at J, with 7 bases between. The CDR3 is 12 residues long. Germline CDR1 SGDLS, CDR2 YYNGEE. DNA for the CDR3: TGTGCCAGCAGCAATGGGGATTCACCCCTCCACTTT. Residues: CASSNGDSPLHF.

The genes are TRBV27 and TRBJ2-7, with a possible D match to TRBD1 (6 bases). The V gene lost 4 bases and the J gene lost 4 bases, with 17 bases spanning the gap. CDR1 MNHEY and CDR2 SMNVEV come from the germline V gene (reference sequence). The CDR3 is made up of 15 amino acids. The CDR3 coding sequence is TGTGCCAGCAGTTCGACCTCGGGACATGGGTACGAGCAGTACTTC. This sequence encodes CASSSTSGHGYEQYF.

The chain couples TRBV5-4 to TRBJ2-7, with 11 nucleotides matching TRBD2. The CDR3 totals 15 residues. V lost 4 bases to trimming and J lost 5 bases; unmatched junction nucleotides: 8. Per the germline V gene, CDR1 is SGHNT and CDR2 is YYREEE (reference sequence). The chain's CDR3 is CASSKTSGSFDEQYF. The CDR3 DNA sequence: TGTGCCAGCAGCAAAACTAGCGGGAGCTTCGACGAGCAGTACTTC.

This clone was recorded only once. This rearrangement joins TRBV5-4 to TRBJ2-7; D is possibly TRBD1 (5 bases). The germline V gene has CDR1 SGHNT and CDR2 YYREEE (reference sequence). The CDR3 has 11 residues. V shed 3 bases and J shed 4 bases, with 5 bases lying between them. CDR3 residues: CASSSGYEQYF. In DNA, the CDR3 is TGTGCCAGCAGCTCAGGGTACGAGCAGTACTTC.

V is TRBV28 and J is TRBJ1-3; TRBD1 is a possible D gene (5 bases). CDR3 length: 15 amino acids. V gave up 1 base and J gave up 4 bases, with 11 bases separating them. Germline CDR1 reads MDHEN; CDR2 reads SYDVKM. The CDR3 coding sequence is TGTGCCAGCAGTTTATTAGCAGGGAACGGAAACACCATATATTTT. The encoded protein is CASSLLAGNGNTIYF.

This clone was detected only once. Distinct nucleotide sequences in the sample also encode this CDR3. Here the CDR3 DNA reads TGTGCCAGCAGCTTGGGGGCCGGGGAGCTGTTTTTT. This sequence encodes CASSLGAGELFF. The chain employs TRBV7-9 and TRBJ2-2, with D perhaps assigned TRBD1 or TRBD2 (5 bases each). The germline V and J ends were trimmed by 3 bases and 6 bases, with 5 bases remaining between them. CDR1 is SEHNR, CDR2 FQNEAQ, per germline (reference sequence). The CDR3 is 12 amino acids. Full variable domain (missing parts from reference TRBV7-9 and TRBJ2-2): DTGVSQNPRHKITKRGQNVTFRCDPISEHNRLYWYRQTLGQGPEFLTYFQNEAQLEKSRLLSDRFSAERPKGSFSTLEIQRTEQGDSAMYLCASSLGAGELFFGEGSRLTVL.

The genes are TRBV9 and TRBJ1-3, with D possibly matching TRBD1 (5 bases). The V gene's germline CDR1 is SGDLS and CDR2 YYNGEE. The CDR3 spans 13 residues. V was trimmed by 2 bases and J by 9 bases, leaving 12 bases between them. Here the CDR3 DNA reads TGTGCCAGCAGCGTCGCCGACAGCTTCACCATATATTTT. It codes for CASSVADSFTIYF.

The rearrangement joins TRBV9 to TRBJ2-3; D is ambiguous. CDR1 SGDLS and CDR2 YYNGEE come from the germline V gene. The CDR3 is made up of 15 amino acids. The germline V and J ends were trimmed by 0 bases and 0 bases, with 8 bases remaining between them. The CDR3 sequence: CASSVEARSTDTQYF. The CDR3 DNA reads as TGTGCCAGCAGCGTAGAGGCTAGAAGCACAGATACGCAGTATTTT.

This chain connects TRBV18 to TRBJ1-1; D possibly corresponds to TRBD1 (6 bases). Germline V lookup: CDR1 KGHSH, CDR2 LQKENI. The CDR3 consists of 16 residues. V was trimmed by 4 bases and J by 1 base, leaving 16 bases between them. As DNA, the CDR3 is TGTGCCAGCTCACGTAATAGGGGGGAGGCGAACACTGAAGCTTTCTTT. Its translation is CASSRNRGEANTEAFF.

The V call is TRBV24-1, the J call TRBJ2-1, with a possible D match to TRBD2 (7 bases). Germline-derived CDR1 and CDR2 are KGHDR and SFDVKD. This CDR3 has 15 amino acids. V lost 4 bases to trimming and J lost 7 bases, with 16 bases between them. CDR3 sequence reads: CATSDPGLGGNEQFF. CDR3 nucleotide sequence: TGTGCCACCAGTGACCCTGGACTAGGGGGGAATGAGCAGTTCTTC.

The V and J genes are TRBV11-2 and TRBJ1-2; perhaps TRBD1 as D (5 bases). Germline CDR1 SGHAT, CDR2 FQNNGV. The CDR3 contains 13 residues. V was trimmed by 3 bases and J by 4 bases, leaving 9 bases between them. CDR3 DNA sequence: TGTGCCAGCAGCTTGGGGGGGTCCTATGGCTACACCTTC. Its translation: CASSLGGSYGYTF.

Turning to this clone: The same CDR3 is also encoded by other DNA sequences in this sample. The chain links TRBV2 to TRBJ1-4; unclear D gene. Trimming removed 3 bases at V and 4 bases at J, with 9 bases between. This CDR3 comprises 14 residues. In germline, CDR1 is SNHLY, CDR2 FYNNEI. The CDR3, as DNA: TGTGCCAGCAGTGATGGAAGATTTAATGAAAAACTGTTTTTT. Protein sequence: CASSDGRFNEKLFF.

The chain joins TRBV6-2 or TRBV6-3 to TRBJ2-7; D not certain. Trimming left V 7 bases short and J 0 bases short, with 19 bases between. Germline lookup yields CDR1 MNHEY and CDR2 SVGEGT. The CDR3 covers 16 residues. CDR3 DNA: TGTGCCAGCACCCCAATGTCGAGGAATGACTCCTACGAGCAGTACTTC. It translates to CASTPMSRNDSYEQYF.

This clone was picked up a small number of times. The rearrangement uses TRBV7-9 and TRBJ2-5; D might be TRBD2 (5 bases). The V gene lost 8 bases and the J gene lost 1 base, with 8 bases spanning the gap. There are 12 residues in the CDR3. Germline V gives CDR1 SEHNR, CDR2 FQNEAQ (reference sequence). DNA of the CDR3: TGTGCCAGCGGTAGCGTCCAAGAGACCCAGTACTTC. Its translation is CASGSVQETQYF.

The gene calls are TRBV9 and TRBJ2-5; D perhaps matches TRBD1 (5 bases). This CDR3 has 15 amino acids. Trimming took 0 bases from V and 1 from J, leaving 10 bases between them. Germline CDR1 is SGDLS and CDR2 is YYNGEE. The CDR3 coding sequence is TGTGCCAGCAGCGTAGGAACAGGACCCCAAGAGACCCAGTACTTC. Translated, it gives CASSVGTGPQETQYF. The entire variable domain, with the rest obtained from reference TRBV9 and TRBJ2-5, is as follows: DSGVTQTPKHLITATGQRVTLRCSPRSGDLSVYWYQQSLDQGLQFLIQYYNGEERAKGNILERFSAQQFPDLHSELNLSSLELGDSALYFCASSVGTGPQETQYFGPGTRLLVL.

The V gene is TRBV6-1, the J gene TRBJ2-7; 9 bases are shared with TRBD2. Germline V CDR1 and CDR2: MNHNS, SASEGT. The CDR3 runs to 15 residues. V lost 3 bases to trimming and J lost 0 bases; unmatched junction nucleotides: 3. CDR3 nucleotide sequence: TGTGCCAGCAGTGATAGCGGGGGTTACTCCTACGAGCAGTACTTC. Translation gives CASSDSGGYSYEQYF.

The chain is built from TRBV30 and TRBJ2-5, with D unclear. Between the trimmed V and J ends, which lost 0 bases and 1 base, there was a span of 6 bases. The CDR3 is 13 amino acids. Germline V gives CDR1 GTSNPN, CDR2 SVGIG (reference sequence). CDR3 loop: CAWSVQLQETQYF. The CDR3 nucleotides are TGTGCCTGGAGTGTACAACTCCAAGAGACCCAGTACTTC.

The chain couples TRBV10-2 to TRBJ2-4; 10 bases match TRBD2. This CDR3 spans 16 amino acids. Germline values: CDR1 WSHSY, CDR2 SAAADI. J gave up 5 bases and V 5 bases, and 9 bases lay outside the gene matches. This chain's CDR3 is CASSTGSGRYQNIQYF. DNA of the CDR3: TGCGCCAGCAGTACCGGTAGCGGGAGGTACCAAAACATTCAGTACTTC.

The chain links TRBV15 to TRBJ1-1; weak D call: TRBD1 (5 bases). CDR1 and CDR2 from the germline V gene are LNHNV and YYDKDF (reference sequence). CDR3 length: 15 residues. The V end was cut by 4 bases, the J end by 2 bases, with 14 bases between. Here the CDR3 DNA reads TGTGCCACCAGCATGGAGGGAGGGGTAAACACTGAAGCTTTCTTT. Its protein product is CATSMEGGVNTEAFF.